These 25 T cell receptor beta chains were sequenced from one sample in a study of T cells in Graves' hyperthyroidism and ophthalmopathy. Regions amplified from RNA transcripts were the TCR beta CDR3 regions. An initial round of RT-PCR targeting the TCR CDR3 relied on the HTBI primer set. TCRdb reprocessed the multiplex PCR reads via MiXCR and lists one record per CDR3 protein. Among 300,000 to 450,000 distinct CDR3 sequences, about 15% were seen once, and the ten largest hold around 30%. The sequenced sample consisted of blood. Receptor source: a woman aged 18-30 years with Graves' hyperthyroidism that later progressed to Graves' ophthalmopathy.

This clonotype was counted ten times or more. The rearrangement joins TRBV5-1 to TRBJ2-3, with 9 bases matching TRBD1. Germline trimming cut 2 bases from V and 3 bases from J; bases unmatched to any gene: 4. CDR1 is SGHRS, CDR2 YFSETQ, per germline. The CDR3 totals 15 residues. The CDR3 here is CASSLGTGITDTQYF. The CDR3 nucleotides are TGCGCCAGCAGCTTAGGGACAGGGATAACAGATACGCAGTATTTT.

This clonotype was detected many times. The chain has TRBV3-1 and TRBJ2-3; 13 positions agree with TRBD2. The V gene end was trimmed by 3 bases and the J gene end by 5 bases; junction bases not matched to a gene: 5. CDR3 size: 16 residues. The V gene's germline CDR1 is LGHDT and CDR2 YNNKEL (reference sequence). As DNA, the CDR3 is TGTGCCAGCAGCCAGCCGACTAGCGGGAGGATAGATACGCAGTATTTT. Its translation: CASSQPTSGRIDTQYF.

Points on this clonotype: One end of the junction fails to match germline, which may point to a read error. This chain uses TRBV27 with TRBJ2-2, with TRBD2 as a possible D gene (6 bases). Per germline, CDR1 MNHEY and CDR2 SMNVEV (reference sequence). The CDR3 is made up of 17 amino acids. Here the CDR3 reads CASSPPGLPFYTGELVF. In DNA form, the CDR3 reads TGTGCCAGCAGTCCCCCGGGACTCCCGTTTTACACCGGGGAGCTGGTTTTT.

The chain couples TRBV7-9 to TRBJ1-2; unclear D gene. V was trimmed by 5 bases and J by 7 bases, leaving 23 bases between them. The CDR3 loop spans 16 amino acids. CDR1 is SEHNR, CDR2 FQNEAQ, per germline (reference sequence). The CDR3 here is CASSRGTPPSGGGYTF. The CDR3 nucleotides read TGTGCCAGCAGCCGCGGAACCCCTCCGAGTGGCGGTGGCTACACCTTC.

This clonotype was seen only a few times. CDR3 in DNA: TGTGCCACCAGTGATTGGGGGGGGAGTTCAGATACGCAGTATTTT. It translates to CATSDWGGSSDTQYF. The chain links TRBV24-1 to TRBJ2-3, with 7 bases identical to TRBD2. CDR3 length: 15 amino acids. Per the germline V gene, CDR1 is KGHDR and CDR2 is SFDVKD. Trimming at V came to 2 bases and at J to 4 bases, leaving 5 bases not matched to a gene.

The sample holds many counts of this clonotype. The rearrangement uses TRBV12-3 or TRBV12-4 and TRBJ2-5; the D gene is possibly TRBD1 (5 bases). CDR3 length: 15 amino acids. V lost 6 bases to trimming and J lost 5 bases, with 19 bases between them. The DNA for the CDR3 is TGTGCCAGCAGCCGCGGAGTGGGGCCTGGGGAGACCCAGTACTTC. It translates to CASSRGVGPGETQYF.

The chain has TRBV7-3 and TRBJ1-6; TRBD1 might be the D (5 bases). Between the trimmed V and J ends, which lost 5 bases and 9 bases, there was a span of 11 bases. The CDR3 has 13 amino acids. Germline CDR1 and CDR2: SGHTA and FQGTGA. CDR3 region: CASSERGSSPLHF. In nucleotides, the CDR3 is TGTGCCAGCAGCGAACGGGGGTCTTCACCCCTCCACTTT.

This clonotype has at least ten counts. The V gene is TRBV20-1, the J gene TRBJ2-3; D remains ambiguous. The V end lost 4 bases, the J end lost 0 bases, and 8 bases lay between the germline ends. The CDR3 is made up of 13 amino acids. The V gene's germline CDR1 is DFQATT and CDR2 SNEGSKA (reference sequence). As DNA, the CDR3 is TGCAGTGCTACCGGGTTCAGCACAGATACGCAGTATTTT. It is translated as CSATGFSTDTQYF.

A few counts support this clonotype. The chain employs TRBV2 and TRBJ2-1; D is perhaps TRBD1 (6 bases). The germline gives CDR1 SNHLY, CDR2 FYNNEI. The CDR3 is 13 residues long. V shed 11 bases and J shed 1 base, with 12 bases lying between them. The CDR3 bases are TGTGCCGGCATGAGGGGGTCCTACAATGAGCAGTTCTTC. Protein sequence: CAGMRGSYNEQFF. Complete variable domain (other parts from reference TRBV2 and TRBJ2-1): EPEVTQTPSHQVTQMGQEVILRCVPISNHLYFYWYRQILGQKVEFLVSFYNNEISEKSEIFDDQFSVERPDGSNFTLKIRSTKLEDSAMYFCAGMRGSYNEQFFGPGTRLTVL.

The chain links TRBV20-1 to TRBJ2-3; the D is unclear. CDR1 is DFQATT and CDR2 is SNEGSKA in the germline V gene (reference sequence). V dropped 3 bases and J dropped 5 bases, with 15 bases sitting between them. This CDR3 is built from 14 residues. CDR3 sequence (DNA): TGCAGTGCTAGGGGTTCAGGTTGGGAAGATACGCAGTATTTT. This sequence encodes CSARGSGWEDTQYF.

This clonotype was detected ten times or more. The chain combines TRBV2 with TRBJ2-2; 8 bases match TRBD2. The CDR3 contains 12 residues. The V gene's germline CDR1 is SNHLY and CDR2 FYNNEI. V lost 6 bases to trimming and J lost 6 bases; unmatched junction nucleotides: 0. The CDR3 nucleotides read TGTGCCAGCAGCGGGGGGGCCGGGGAGCTGTTTTTT. Amino acid sequence: CASSGGAGELFF.

The chain is built from TRBV12-5 and TRBJ2-1, with 9 positions matching TRBD1. Trimming cost V 6 bases and J 1 base; bases outside gene matches: 7. Per the germline V gene, CDR1 is LGHNT and CDR2 is FRNRAP. This CDR3 has 16 residues. The CDR3 loop reads CASGQTGTGSYNEQFF. The CDR3 region has the DNA TGTGCTAGTGGCCAAACCGGGACAGGGTCCTACAATGAGCAGTTCTTC.

The chain has TRBV6-2 or TRBV6-3 and TRBJ2-3; D perhaps matches TRBD2 (6 bases). The CDR3 extends over 13 amino acids. CDR1 and CDR2 from the germline V gene are MNHEY and SVGEGT. V gave up 6 bases and J gave up 6 bases, with 13 bases separating them. The CDR3: CASRHDAGDTQYF. Here the CDR3 DNA reads TGTGCCAGCAGGCACGACGCGGGGGATACGCAGTATTTT.

This clonotype was seen only a few times. The chain links TRBV10-2 to TRBJ2-7, with D hard to call. Trimming removed 6 bases at V and 5 bases at J, with 11 bases between. CDR3 length equals 12 residues. Germline V gene lookup returns CDR1 WSHSY and CDR2 SAAADI. The CDR3 DNA follows: TGCGCCAGCAGCCTACGACACCACGAGCAGTACTTC. The encoded protein is CASSLRHHEQYF.

This clonotype has more than one count but fewer than ten. This chain links TRBV27 with TRBJ2-1, with 10 bases matching TRBD2. The V segment lost 6 bases and the J segment 6 bases; nucleotides outside the gene matches: 5. This CDR3 region has 14 residues. Germline CDR1 reads MNHEY; CDR2 reads SMNVEV (reference sequence). CDR3 protein: CASRARLAGNEQFF. DNA of the CDR3: TGTGCCAGCAGGGCTCGACTAGCGGGCAATGAGCAGTTCTTC.

This clonotype was counted at least ten times. The chain employs TRBV7-8 and TRBJ2-5; weak D call: TRBD1 (6 bases). The CDR3 covers 16 residues. V lost 4 bases, J lost 4 bases, and 19 bases lay in between. CDR1 SGHVS and CDR2 FQNEAQ come from the germline V gene. The CDR3 loop is CASSSDRDTRRETQYF. The DNA for the CDR3 is TGTGCCAGCAGCTCCGACCGGGACACGCGAAGAGAGACCCAGTACTTC.

J is TRBJ2-3 and V is TRBV20-1, with 9 nucleotides matching TRBD1. Germline V gene lookup returns CDR1 DFQATT and CDR2 SNEGSKA (reference sequence). Trimming cost V 4 bases and J 9 bases; bases outside gene matches: 5. The CDR3 consists of 12 residues. The CDR3 here is CSAKQGAQTQYF. CDR3 nucleotides: TGCAGTGCTAAACAGGGGGCGCAGACGCAGTATTTT.

This clonotype has at least ten counts. The chain couples TRBV4-1 to TRBJ2-7; 7 bases agree with TRBD2. V lost 2 bases and J lost 6; bases outside the gene matches: 7. Germline loops: CDR1 MGHRA, CDR2 YSYEKL. There are 14 residues in the CDR3. CDR3: CASSQRGVGPEQYF. CDR3 bases: TGCGCCAGCAGCCAACGGGGGGTAGGACCCGAGCAGTACTTC.

This clonotype was seen ten or more times. The chain joins TRBV27 to TRBJ2-7, with a possible D match to TRBD1 (6 bases). CDR1 and CDR2 from the germline V gene are MNHEY and SMNVEV (reference sequence). The CDR3 spans 16 residues. Deletions cut 3 bases from V and 7 bases from J, with 22 bases between. Here the CDR3 reads CASSLSRTRTAWEQYF. The CDR3 DNA reads as TGTGCCAGCAGTTTGTCCAGAACCCGGACAGCTTGGGAGCAGTACTTC.

This clonotype has more than one count but fewer than ten. This may arise from a read error, as a much more abundant clone is one base away. The rearrangement links TRBV2 to TRBJ2-2, with D possibly TRBD1 on 5 matching bases. Per germline, CDR1 SNHLY and CDR2 FYNNEI. The CDR3 has 14 residues. Trimming removed 2 bases from V and 4 bases from J, with 8 bases in between. This CDR3 reads CASSEIQGTGELFF. CDR3 nucleotides: TGTGCCAGCAGTGAAATCCAGGGCACCGGGGAGCTGTTTTTT. The full variable domain, rest sourced from reference TRBV2 and TRBJ2-2, is EPEVTQTPSHQVTQMGQEVILRCVPISNHLYFYWYRQILGQKVEFLVSFYNNEISEKSEIFDDQFSVERPDGSNFTLKIRSTKLEDSAMYFCASSEIQGTGELFFGEGSRLTVL.

V is TRBV11-3 and J is TRBJ1-5; D is possibly TRBD1 (5 bases). V lost 7 bases, J lost 0 bases, and 22 bases lay in between. This CDR3 spans 18 amino acids. Germline values: CDR1 SGHNT, CDR2 YENEEA. CDR3 sequence (DNA): TGTGCCAGCATCAAGCCCCAGAGACAGCCATATAGCAATCAGCCCCAGCATTTT. It yields the protein CASIKPQRQPYSNQPQHF. Supplemented by reference TRBV11-3 and TRBJ1-5, the full variable domain reads EAGVVQSPRYKIIEKKQPVAFWCNPISGHNTLYWYLQNLGQGPELLIRYENEEAVDDSQLPKDRFSAERLKGVDSTLKIQPAELGDSAVYLCASIKPQRQPYSNQPQHFGDGTRLSIL.

The chain uses TRBV20-1 and TRBJ2-5, with D tentatively TRBD1 or TRBD2 (5 bases each). V dropped 7 bases and J dropped 5 bases, with 20 bases sitting between them. The germline CDR1 and CDR2 sequences are DFQATT and SNEGSKA (reference sequence). This CDR3 has 14 amino acids. The CDR3 is CSVQKRSGPETQYF. CDR3 coding DNA: TGCAGTGTTCAGAAACGTTCGGGGCCGGAGACCCAGTACTTC.

The sample holds many counts of this clonotype. The chain uses TRBV28 and TRBJ2-7; TRBD1 matches 8 bases. This CDR3 comprises 17 residues. The germline CDR1 and CDR2 sequences are MDHEN and SYDVKM. Losses at the gene ends were 4 bases for V and 6 bases for J; bases not matched to a gene: 17. CDR3 bases: TGTGCCAGCAGTTACCAAACCGGTACAGGGGGATGGTTCGAGCAGTACTTC. This gives the protein CASSYQTGTGGWFEQYF.

The chain combines TRBV7-9 with TRBJ2-7; 8 positions agree with TRBD2. V trimming: 5 bases; J trimming: 4 bases; junction bases outside the gene matches: 10. This CDR3 region has 15 residues. Germline loops: CDR1 SEHNR, CDR2 FQNEAQ (reference sequence). CDR3 DNA sequence: TGTGCCAGCAGCGCCGTCGGGGGGGCGCCTTACGAGCAGTACTTC. It codes for CASSAVGGAPYEQYF.

This clonotype was counted at least ten times. V and J are TRBV5-1 and TRBJ2-7, with D possibly TRBD2 on 6 matching bases. The CDR3 spans 15 residues. Germline V gene data show CDR1 as SGHRS and CDR2 as YFSETQ. V gave up 4 bases and J gave up 2 bases, with 16 bases separating them. CDR3 loop: CASSPGGTGTYEQYF. CDR3 nucleotides: TGCGCCAGCAGCCCCGGTGGGACTGGGACCTACGAGCAGTACTTC.